A selection of T cell receptor beta chains follows, all from one sample in a study of cytomegalovirus exposure and HLA in healthy donors. The assay was immunoSEQ multiplex PCR, and TCRdb's table has in-frame clones only and misses some. The sample records more than 150,000 clones, 80% being singletons. The sequenced material came from PBMCs. These receptors all come from a boy aged 5-17 years in good health and CMV-seronegative. Each CDR3 is given with its conserved first and last residue. A D gene is named only where the DNA matches it firmly. Not all rows give a size; the values are once, few, many and, for expanded clones, a class.

V: TRBV6-1
J: TRBJ2-5
size: NA
D: TRBD2
DNA: TGTGCCAGCAGTGAAGGCAGGGAGGGGACCCAGTACTTC
CDR3: CASSEGREGTQYF

V: TRBV9
J: TRBJ1-1
size: few
D: NA
DNA: TGTGCCAGCAGCGCCGGACCGGCGGGGGAAGCTTTCTTT
CDR3: CASSAGPAGEAFF

V: TRBV9
J: TRBJ1-4
size: NA
D: TRBD1
DNA: TGTGCCAGCCCAGGGGGAGGCGTAACTAATGAAAAACTGTTTTTT
CDR3: CASPGGGVTNEKLFF

V: TRBV2
J: TRBJ1-6
size: NA
D: TRBD1
DNA: TGTGCCAGCACCAGAGACAGGGGTGTGTCACCCCTCCACTTT
CDR3: CASTRDRGVSPLHF

V: TRBV30
J: TRBJ1-4
size: NA
D: NA
DNA: TGTGCCTGGGAACCGGGGAGAAGCCTGGAAAAACTGTTTTTT
CDR3: CAWEPGRSLEKLFF

V: TRBV7-9
J: TRBJ2-7
size: NA
D: NA
DNA: TGTGCCAGCAGCTTAGCGCTAGCTAGAACCTCCTACGAGCAGTACTTC
CDR3: CASSLALARTSYEQYF

V: TRBV11-3
J: TRBJ1-1
size: NA
D: TRBD1
DNA: TGTGCCAGCAGCTTAAGCCAGGGGGCGAGGGACACTGAAGCTTTCTTT
CDR3: CASSLSQGARDTEAFF

V: TRBV10-3
J: TRBJ1-6
size: NA
D: NA
DNA: TGTGCCATCAGTGAGGGGGCCAGCTATAATTCACCCCTCCACTTT
CDR3: CAISEGASYNSPLHF

V: TRBV30
J: TRBJ1-1
size: NA
D: NA
DNA: TGTGCCTGGAGTGTTGGGCCTGAAGCTTTCTTT
CDR3: CAWSVGPEAFF

V: TRBV5-1
J: TRBJ2-3
size: NA
D: NA
DNA: TGCGCCAGCAGCTACAGGGATGGAGATACGCAGTATTTT
CDR3: CASSYRDGDTQYF

V: TRBV21-1
J: TRBJ1-4
size: NA
D: NA
DNA: TGTGCCAGCAGCGCGACAGGGTGGGGCGGAAAACTGTTTTTT
CDR3: CASSATGWGGKLFF

V: TRBV7-9
J: TRBJ2-5
size: NA
D: NA
DNA: TGTGCCAGCAGCGATTGGACCGGGGAAGAGACCCAGTACTTC
CDR3: CASSDWTGEETQYF

V: TRBV2
J: TRBJ1-2
size: NA
D: TRBD1
DNA: TGTGCCAGCAGTGTCGGACAGGCAGGAGGCTATGGCTACACCTTC
CDR3: CASSVGQAGGYGYTF

V: TRBV7-9
J: TRBJ2-3
size: NA
D: TRBD2
DNA: TGTGCCAGCAGCTCGACTAGCGCGAGCACAGATACGCAGTATTTT
CDR3: CASSSTSASTDTQYF

V: TRBV30
J: TRBJ2-7
size: NA
D: NA
DNA: TGTGCCTGGAGTGTACCGGGCAGGGCAACCTACGAGCAGTACTTC
CDR3: CAWSVPGRATYEQYF

V: TRBV7-3
J: TRBJ2-7
size: NA
D: TRBD1
DNA: TGTGCCAGCAGCTCCCCGGACAGGGTCAGCCCCTACTCCTACGAGCAGTACTTC
CDR3: CASSSPDRVSPYSYEQYF

V: TRBV6-4
J: TRBJ2-1
size: NA
D: TRBD2
DNA: TGTGCCAGCAGTGGCGGACTAGCGGGAATGGAGCAGTTCTTC
CDR3: CASSGGLAGMEQFF